This T cell receptor beta chain was profiled in a study of beta chain features in type 1 diabetes. By share, this clone counts as medium-sized. The entirety of the isolated RNA underwent reverse transcription, so expressed TCRB transcripts were sequenced. Sequenced by immunoSEQ multiplex PCR; TCRdb stores in-frame clones only, minus some. This repertoire shows a few hundred thousand clones, about 30% found once; its top ten account for around 4%. The germline V gene encodes CDR1 LNHDA and CDR2 SQIVND (reference sequence). The CDR3 consists of 13 residues. V was shortened by 5 bases and J by 5 bases, with 13 bases between the two germline ends.

The TCR was taken from a man between 25 and 39 years old in good health. The chain has TRBV19 and TRBJ2-7; a possible D gene is TRBD2 (5 bases). Sequencing input: central memory CD4+ T cells from blood. The CDR3 region is CASSVNSGNEQYF. The CDR3 nucleotides read TGTGCCAGTAGTGTAAACTCGGGGAACGAGCAGTACTTC.